The 21 T cell receptor beta chains below come from one sample, sequenced in a study of T-cell memory formation after mild COVID-19. TCRdb analysed the 5' RACE reads with MiXCR anew, one entry per CDR3 protein. The table includes approximately 290,000 distinct CDR3 sequences, around 8% detected once. Sequenced material: PBMCs or a T cell subset sorted from them (not recorded which). These receptors all stem from a young man who had mild COVID-19 (a few samples of this study predate the infection). Cell type and time point are not known.

This clonotype has more than one count but fewer than ten. The chain employs TRBV27 and TRBJ1-1; 8 bases match TRBD1. The CDR3 has 15 residues. Germline values: CDR1 MNHEY, CDR2 SMNVEV (reference sequence). V dropped 6 bases and J dropped 2; count of bases not matched to a gene: 8. The CDR3: CASSRGPISNTEAFF. The DNA of the CDR3 is TGTGCCAGCAGCAGGGGGCCGATATCCAACACTGAAGCTTTCTTT.

This sequence joins TRBV12-3 or TRBV12-4 and TRBJ2-5; the D is unclear. The V end lost 6 bases, the J end lost 1 base, and 12 bases lay between the germline ends. The CDR3 is 14 residues long. The CDR3 loop is CASSLSLTQETQYF. The CDR3 DNA reads TGTGCCAGCAGCCTTAGTTTAACCCAAGAGACCCAGTACTTC.

The table lists this clonotype with many counts. The CDR3 nucleotides read TGTGCCAGCGTCGCGGGGGCAGACACCGGGGAGCTGTTTTTT. Translating gives CASVAGADTGELFF. The chain employs TRBV12-3 or TRBV12-4 and TRBJ2-2; D perhaps matches TRBD2 (7 bases). Trimming cost V 8 bases and J 3 bases, with 13 bases left between them. This CDR3 is built from 14 residues.

The chain combines TRBV3-1 with TRBJ1-6; 7 bases agree with TRBD1. The germline V gene encodes CDR1 LGHDT and CDR2 YNNKEL (reference sequence). Unmatched junction bases numbered 22, after V lost 0 bases and J lost 5 bases. The CDR3 runs to 22 residues. The CDR3 sequence: CASSQEQLRPGQILGDNSPLHF. The DNA of the CDR3 is TGTGCCAGCAGCCAAGAGCAATTACGGCCGGGACAGATTCTCGGGGATAATTCACCCCTCCACTTT.

This clonotype was seen a handful of times. In nucleotides, the CDR3 is TGTGCCAGCACCCTGGGACAGGGGGATCAAGATACGCAGTATTTT. Residues: CASTLGQGDQDTQYF. The V and J genes are TRBV3-1 and TRBJ2-3, with 11 bases that match TRBD1. This CDR3 is built from 15 residues. The V gene end was trimmed by 7 bases and the J gene end by 5 bases; junction bases not matched to a gene: 8. Germline CDR1 is LGHDT and CDR2 is YNNKEL (reference sequence).

The V and J genes are TRBV2 and TRBJ1-1, with no clear D. The ends were cut back, 3 bases at V and 5 bases at J, with 10 bases in the middle. Per the germline V gene, CDR1 is SNHLY and CDR2 is FYNNEI. CDR3 length: 13 amino acids. Here the CDR3 reads CASSDEGGTEAFF. DNA for the CDR3: TGTGCCAGCAGTGATGAGGGAGGAACTGAAGCTTTCTTT.

This chain uses TRBV7-3 with TRBJ2-6, with D possibly matching TRBD1 (6 bases). The CDR3 length is 15 residues. The V gene's germline CDR1 is SGHTA and CDR2 FQGTGA. Between the trimmed V and J ends, which lost 5 bases and 4 bases, there was a span of 12 bases. CDR3 amino acids: CASSATGTGANVLTF. The CDR3 DNA reads TGTGCCAGCAGCGCCACAGGGACGGGGGCCAACGTCCTGACTTTC.

The J gene is TRBJ2-7, the V gene TRBV11-2, with unresolved D. CDR1 SGHAT and CDR2 FQNNGV come from the germline V gene. This CDR3 contains 14 residues. The V gene lost 7 bases and the J gene lost 1 base, with 14 bases spanning the gap. The CDR3 DNA follows: TGTGCCAGCACCTCCGGCGCACATTCCTACGAGCAGTACGTC. The encoded protein is CASTSGAHSYEQYV.

The chain joins TRBV6-5 to TRBJ1-1, with a possible D match to TRBD1 (6 bases). The CDR3 contains 14 residues. In germline, CDR1 is MNHEY, CDR2 SVGAGI. Trimming took off 0 bases at V and 5 bases at J, with 10 bases between the two ends. CDR3 sequence (DNA): TGTGCCAGCAGTTACTCCCACAGGGAAACTGAAGCTTTCTTT. Amino acids: CASSYSHRETEAFF.

This clonotype appeared many times. This chain uses TRBV7-2 with TRBJ1-5; no definite D call. The germline CDR1 and CDR2 sequences are SGHTA and FQGNSA. V lost 4 bases and J 7 bases, leaving 20 bases between the germline ends. The CDR3 is made up of 16 amino acids. CDR3 sequence (DNA): TGTGCCAGCAGCTCCCAGGCGTACGGGGTTGGACAGCCCCAGCATTTT. It yields the protein CASSSQAYGVGQPQHF.

The chain employs TRBV12-3 or TRBV12-4 and TRBJ1-6, with D tentatively TRBD1 (5 bases). V was trimmed by 2 bases and J by 6 bases, leaving 11 bases between them. The CDR3 has 15 amino acids. The CDR3 sequence: CASSLNGGINSPLHF. The CDR3 DNA follows: TGTGCCAGCAGTTTAAATGGGGGGATTAATTCACCCCTCCACTTT.

This clonotype was seen only a few times. The V and J genes are TRBV7-2 and TRBJ1-1; unclear D gene. The V and J ends lost 0 bases and 3 bases respectively, with 8 bases between them. Per germline, CDR1 SGHTA and CDR2 FQGNSA. This CDR3 is 14 amino acids long. CDR3 DNA sequence: TGTGCCAGCAGCTTAGCCCCCCTTCACACTGAAGCTTTCTTT. This sequence encodes CASSLAPLHTEAFF.

The genes are TRBV12-3 or TRBV12-4 and TRBJ2-7; possibly TRBD1 for D (6 bases). The CDR3 runs to 14 residues. Trimming removed 6 bases from V and 2 bases from J, with 14 bases in between. CDR3: CASSPTGQTYEQYF. The CDR3 DNA sequence: TGTGCCAGCAGCCCGACAGGACAAACCTACGAGCAGTACTTC.

This clonotype was seen a few times. This chain joins TRBV6-2 or TRBV6-3 and TRBJ1-6; D perhaps matches TRBD1 (5 bases). V lost 1 base, J lost 7 bases, and 17 bases lay in between. The CDR3 has 17 amino acids. The V gene's germline CDR1 is MNHEY and CDR2 SVGEGT. CDR3 coding DNA: TGTGCCAGCAGTTACTGGGGCAGGACGCAACGAAATTCACCCCTCCACTTT. Translation gives CASSYWGRTQRNSPLHF.

This clonotype was observed many times. The chain carries TRBV7-9 and TRBJ2-3; TRBD1 aligns across 10 bases. CDR3 length equals 17 residues. Per the germline V gene, CDR1 is SEHNR and CDR2 is FQNEAQ (reference sequence). V lost 5 bases and J lost 2; bases outside the gene matches: 10. The DNA of the CDR3 is TGTGCCAGCAGCACCACTAGGACAGGGGGGTCCACAGATACGCAGTATTTT. Translated: CASSTTRTGGSTDTQYF.

This rearrangement joins TRBV7-2 to TRBJ2-2; D remains unclear. The CDR3 extends over 13 amino acids. CDR1 SGHTA and CDR2 FQGNSA come from the germline V gene. V gave up 5 bases and J gave up 4 bases, with 8 bases separating them. CDR3 sequence: CASSVQFTGELFF. The DNA for the CDR3 is TGTGCCAGCAGCGTACAGTTCACCGGGGAGCTGTTTTTT.

This clonotype turned up a few times. One end of the junction is discordant with germline, which a read error may explain. CDR3 residues: CASSNPPHSYDYTF. CDR3 DNA: TGTGCCAGTAGTAATCCACCGCACTCCTATGACTACACCTTC. This sequence joins TRBV19 and TRBJ1-2; D gene uncertain. Looked up from germline, CDR1 is LNHDA and CDR2 is SQIVND (reference sequence). The CDR3 is 14 residues long.

The chain carries TRBV6-5 and TRBJ1-2; the D is unclear. V was pared by 5 bases and J by 5 bases, with 9 bases between. Germline CDR1 is MNHEY and CDR2 is SVGAGI. The CDR3 loop spans 12 amino acids. The CDR3 nucleotides are TGTGCCAGCAGTACACAAACATATGGCTACACCTTC. Translation gives CASSTQTYGYTF.

This clonotype was counted a few times. The CDR3 region has the DNA TGTGCCAGCAGCATGAACCAGGAAGCTTTCTTT. It encodes CASSMNQEAFF. The chain uses TRBV5-6 and TRBJ1-1; D gene unclear. Trimming left V 4 bases short and J 8 bases short, with 9 bases between. The CDR3 consists of 11 residues. CDR1 and CDR2 (germline): SGHDT, YYEEEE.

In this sample, this clonotype turned up a few times. The CDR3 region has the DNA TGTGCCAGCAGTTACTCAGATAACACCGGGGAGCTGTTTTTT. Residues: CASSYSDNTGELFF. The chain is built from TRBV6-6 and TRBJ2-2; D unresolved. V was shortened by 0 bases and J by 2 bases, with 4 bases between the two germline ends. CDR3 length: 14 amino acids. Germline values: CDR1 MNHNY, CDR2 SVGAGI (reference sequence).

V is TRBV6-5 and J is TRBJ1-1; 7 bases are a match to TRBD1. CDR1 MNHEY and CDR2 SVGAGI come from the germline V gene. V dropped 6 bases and J dropped 0; count of bases not matched to a gene: 7. The CDR3 runs to 15 residues. The CDR3 DNA reads as TGTGCCAGCAGCAAGGGACAGCACTTGAACACTGAAGCTTTCTTT. Residues: CASSKGQHLNTEAFF.